This TCR beta chain was sequenced during a study of quantifying T cell responses using KT2 cells. Overall study: Reverse transcription used primers in the TCR alpha and beta constant regions. The second PCR ran as a qPCR until a predetermined fluorescence threshold was reached.

An oligo carrying a UMI was ligated to the cDNA 3' end. The first PCR ran 4 to 5 cycles with an equimolar RC1.1 and RC1.2 beta primer mix. MiXCR, applied by TCRdb to the UMI-ligation and nested PCR reads, yields one record per CDR3 protein. The sample includes approximately 50,000 distinct CDR3 sequences, roughly 12% seen only once; the top ten take more than 9%. The V and J ends lost 3 bases and 6 bases, in that order; junction bases with no gene match: 10. Germline V gene sequence: CDR1 KGHSY, CDR2 FQNENV. The CDR3 contains 16 residues. Material: PBMCs spiked with cells of the T cell clone KT2. The sequence derives from a human donor. This chain connects TRBV16 to TRBJ2-7; 11 positions match TRBD1. For the CDR3, the DNA is TGTGCCAGCAGCCATCGGACAGGGGGCGGTCTGGTCGAGCAGTACTTC. Amino acid sequence: CASSHRTGGGLVEQYF.